Below are 26 T cell receptor beta chains sequenced from a single sample in a study of cytomegalovirus exposure and HLA in healthy donors. Primers for the PCR totalled 60 Vbeta and 13 Jbeta. Sequencing used immunoSEQ multiplex PCR; TCRdb keeps in-frame clones, though not all of them. The sample lists fewer than 120,000 clones; 80% were seen once. The specimen was PBMCs. These receptor sequences come from an older woman in good health and CMV-seropositive.

The chain combines TRBV28 with TRBJ2-1; D is perhaps TRBD2 (6 bases). The CDR3 loop spans 16 amino acids. V was pared by 6 bases and J by 2 bases, with 17 bases between. CDR1 is MDHEN, CDR2 SYDVKM, per germline. The CDR3 DNA sequence: TGTGCCAGCAGCTCCCTGGGGGGAGAGGCCTACAATGAGCAGTTCTTC. Translated: CASSSLGGEAYNEQFF.

V usage is TRBV6-5 and J usage is TRBJ2-1; 8 bases fit TRBD2. Germline loops: CDR1 MNHEY, CDR2 SVGAGI. The CDR3 extends over 15 amino acids. Trimming took 2 bases from V and 3 from J; bases not matched to a gene: 3. CDR3 DNA: TGTGCCAGCAGTTACGGACTAGCCAACTACAATGAGCAGTTCTTC. The encoded protein is CASSYGLANYNEQFF.

V and J are TRBV28 and TRBJ1-1, with 9 bases aligning to TRBD1. The germline gives CDR1 MDHEN, CDR2 SYDVKM. With V trimmed by 6 bases and J by 3 bases, 8 bases remained unmatched. The CDR3 is 15 residues long. The chain's CDR3 is CASREQGARDTEAFF. CDR3 nucleotides: TGTGCCAGCAGGGAACAGGGGGCCAGGGACACTGAAGCTTTCTTT.

The chain employs TRBV18 and TRBJ2-1; 7 bases line up with TRBD2. Unmatched junction bases numbered 8, after V lost 4 bases and J lost 2 bases. The CDR3 is 16 residues long. Germline V gives CDR1 KGHSH, CDR2 LQKENI. CDR3 amino acids: CASSRSRRETYNEQFF. CDR3 nucleotide sequence: TGTGCCAGCTCACGGAGTCGGCGGGAGACCTACAATGAGCAGTTCTTC.

The rearrangement joins TRBV6-4 to TRBJ1-4; TRBD1 might be the D (6 bases). Trimming removed 2 bases at V and 0 bases at J, with 13 bases between. CDR3 length equals 17 residues. CDR1 MRHNA and CDR2 SNTAGT come from the germline V gene. CDR3 DNA sequence: TGTGCCAGCAGTGACAGGGGGACCGATTCAACTAATGAAAAACTGTTTTTT. This translates into CASSDRGTDSTNEKLFF.

J is TRBJ2-3 and V is TRBV2; 10 nucleotides align to TRBD2. Unmatched junction bases numbered 17, after V lost 8 bases and J lost 3 bases. The germline CDR1 and CDR2 sequences are SNHLY and FYNNEI. This CDR3 spans 18 amino acids. DNA of the CDR3: TGTGCCAGCGACGGACTAGCGGATTTGCTAATTCAAACAGATACGCAGTATTTT. Protein product: CASDGLADLLIQTDTQYF.

The V call is TRBV12-5, the J call TRBJ1-2, with D possibly being TRBD1 (6 bases). The germline gives CDR1 LGHNT, CDR2 FRNRAP. CDR3 length equals 13 residues. The ends were cut back, 1 base at V and 3 bases at J, with 6 bases in the middle. The CDR3 DNA follows: TGTGCTAGTGGTTTGGGGACAGACTATGGCTACACCTTC. This encodes CASGLGTDYGYTF.

This sequence joins TRBV11-2 and TRBJ1-1; D gene ambiguous. The germline V gene encodes CDR1 SGHAT and CDR2 FQNNGV. Trimming shortened V by 0 bases and J by 7 bases, and 9 bases separated the two germline ends. The CDR3 length is 13 residues. CDR3 DNA sequence: TGTGCCAGCAGCTTAGAAAGAGGCCTTGAAGCTTTCTTT. Its translation: CASSLERGLEAFF. The full variable domain, rest sourced from reference TRBV11-2 and TRBJ1-1, is EAGVAQSPRYKIIEKRQSVAFWCNPISGHATLYWYQQILGQGPKLLIQFQNNGVVDDSQLPKDRFSAERLKGVDSTLKIQPAKLEDSAVYLCASSLERGLEAFFGQGTRLTVV.

The J gene is TRBJ1-3, the V gene TRBV7-9; D gene unclear. The germline V gene encodes CDR1 SEHNR and CDR2 FQNEAQ (reference sequence). This CDR3 comprises 14 residues. Trimming stripped 3 bases from V and 4 bases from J, with 10 bases between. The CDR3 coding sequence is TGTGCCAGCAGCTTGGCATCAACAGGAAACACCATATATTTT. Residues: CASSLASTGNTIYF.

J is TRBJ1-3 and V is TRBV5-1, with D unclear. CDR1 and CDR2 (germline): SGHRS, YFSETQ. This CDR3 has 14 amino acids. The germline V and J ends were trimmed by 4 bases and 4 bases, with 12 bases remaining between them. The CDR3 protein is CASSPGEEGNTIYF. The CDR3 DNA reads as TGCGCCAGCAGCCCCGGTGAGGAGGGAAACACCATATATTTT. The complete variable domain, with remaining parts taken from reference TRBV5-1 and TRBJ1-3, reads KAGVTQTPRYLIKTRGQQVTLSCSPISGHRSVSWYQQTPGQGLQFLFEYFSETQRNKGNFPGRFSGRQFSNSRSEMNVSTLELGDSALYLCASSPGEEGNTIYFGEGSWLTVV.

This clone was detected once. The CDR3 bases are TGTGCCAGCAGCTCAAGTCCCTTAACAGCGGGGAACCGCTCCTACGAGCAGTACTTC. Its translation is CASSSSPLTAGNRSYEQYF. The chain has TRBV7-9 and TRBJ2-7; 7 bases are shared with TRBD2. Germline loops: CDR1 SEHNR, CDR2 FQNEAQ (reference sequence). The junction had 18 bases not matched to a gene; V was cut back by 4 bases and J by 0 bases. The CDR3 spans 19 residues.

CDR3 in DNA: TGTGCCAGCAGTGAAGATCTAGCGGGAGGTCCGTACTTC. This encodes CASSEDLAGGPYF. The V and J genes are TRBV6-1 and TRBJ2-7, with TRBD2 identical over 11 bases. This CDR3 region has 13 residues. The V and J ends lost 1 base and 12 bases, in that order; junction bases with no gene match: 5. The germline V gene encodes CDR1 MNHNS and CDR2 SASEGT.

This clone has just one count. The chain employs TRBV29-1 and TRBJ1-2, with TRBD1 as a possible D gene (6 bases). V lost 5 bases to trimming and J lost 3 bases, with 13 bases between them. This CDR3 has 13 amino acids. Germline V CDR1 and CDR2: SQVTM, ANQGSEA. CDR3 bases: TGCAGCGTTCAAGCAGGGGTCGACTATGGCTACACCTTC. This codes for CSVQAGVDYGYTF.

The chain combines TRBV19 with TRBJ2-7; TRBD2 agrees at 13 bases. The CDR3 totals 15 residues. Trimming took 6 bases from V and 3 from J; bases not matched to a gene: 5. Germline loops: CDR1 LNHDA, CDR2 SQIVND (reference sequence). Here the CDR3 DNA reads TGTGCCAGTAGACGGACTAGCGGGAGTGTCTACGAGCAGTACTTC. Protein sequence: CASRRTSGSVYEQYF.

The count of this clone is one. The chain recombines TRBV19 with TRBJ1-2; possible D gene TRBD1, 5 bases. Trimming stripped 8 bases from V and 8 bases from J, with 18 bases between. The CDR3 runs 13 residues. Germline CDR1 reads LNHDA; CDR2 reads SQIVND (reference sequence). The CDR3 reads CASGGMGGYGYTF. The CDR3 DNA reads TGTGCCAGTGGGGGAATGGGAGGTTACGGCTACACCTTC.

V usage is TRBV7-2 and J usage is TRBJ2-7, with 9 bases that match TRBD2. The CDR3 consists of 12 residues. The V gene end was trimmed by 5 bases and the J gene end by 10 bases; junction bases not matched to a gene: 6. Germline CDR1 is SGHTA and CDR2 is FQGNSA. The CDR3 DNA reads TGTGCCAGCAGCCCCCAGCGGGGGGCTCAGTACTTC. It translates to CASSPQRGAQYF.

The gene calls are TRBV29-1 and TRBJ1-1; 8 bases agree with TRBD1. CDR1 and CDR2 from the germline V gene are SQVTM and ANQGSEA. Unmatched junction bases numbered 10, after V lost 7 bases and J lost 6 bases. The CDR3 covers 13 residues. The CDR3 loop is CSAATGEFAEAFF. CDR3 bases: TGCAGCGCTGCGACAGGGGAATTTGCTGAAGCTTTCTTT.

V usage is TRBV4-2 and J usage is TRBJ1-2; weak D call: TRBD1 (5 bases). Germline V gene data show CDR1 as LGHNA and CDR2 as YNFKEQ. The CDR3 runs 14 residues. The V and J ends lost 3 bases and 4 bases respectively, with 12 bases between them. CDR3 sequence (DNA): TGTGCCAGCAGCCACGAGGACAAGTTCTATGGCTACACCTTC. This translates into CASSHEDKFYGYTF.

The chain couples TRBV11-1 to TRBJ2-7; 7 bases map to TRBD1. The V segment lost 4 bases and the J segment 2 bases; nucleotides outside the gene matches: 2. From germline, CDR1 is SGHAT and CDR2 FQDESV (reference sequence). This CDR3 spans 13 amino acids. This CDR3 reads CASSYGTAYEQYF. The CDR3 DNA sequence: TGTGCCAGCAGCTACGGGACAGCCTACGAGCAGTACTTC. The complete variable domain, with remaining parts taken from reference TRBV11-1 and TRBJ2-7, reads EAEVAQSPRYKITEKSQAVAFWCDPISGHATLYWYRQILGQGPELLVQFQDESVVDDSQLPKDRFSAERLKGVDSTLKIQPAELGDSAMYLCASSYGTAYEQYFGPGTRLTVT.

The gene calls are TRBV6-5 and TRBJ1-4; D might be TRBD1 (6 bases). Per the germline V gene, CDR1 is MNHEY and CDR2 is SVGAGI. The CDR3 totals 12 residues. V lost 6 bases and J lost 8, with 10 bases in between. The CDR3 bases are TGTGCCAGCAGGGGGGGGCGGGAAAAACTGTTTTTT. Translating gives CASRGGREKLFF.

The CDR3 DNA reads TGCGCCAGCAGCGAGGGACTAGCGGAAAACACCGGGGAGCTGTTTTTT. As protein: CASSEGLAENTGELFF. The chain employs TRBV5-1 and TRBJ2-2, with 11 nucleotides matching TRBD2. The CDR3 sequence is 16 residues long. From germline, CDR1 is SGHRS and CDR2 YFSETQ. The V segment lost 4 bases and the J segment 2 bases; nucleotides outside the gene matches: 4.

This clone was found a few times. The chain carries TRBV7-9 and TRBJ2-3; the D is unclear. This CDR3 spans 13 amino acids. From germline, CDR1 is SEHNR and CDR2 FQNEAQ (reference sequence). Between the trimmed V and J ends, which lost 8 bases and 1 base, there was a span of 10 bases. CDR3 in DNA: TGTGCCAGCGAGAGCCGGGGCACAGATACGCAGTATTTT. Its translation is CASESRGTDTQYF.

The rearrangement uses TRBV10-2 and TRBJ2-7, with 7 positions matching TRBD1. Germline V gives CDR1 WSHSY, CDR2 SAAADI. Trimming cost V 5 bases and J 6 bases; bases outside gene matches: 7. The CDR3 consists of 13 residues. CDR3 nucleotide sequence: TGCGCCAGCAGTACCCGACAGGGCTCCGAGCAGTACTTC. This translates into CASSTRQGSEQYF.

The chain recombines TRBV18 with TRBJ2-1; perhaps TRBD2 as D (6 bases). The V end lost 2 bases, the J end lost 3 bases, and 11 bases lay between the germline ends. Germline V CDR1 and CDR2: KGHSH, LQKENI. There are 15 residues in the CDR3. The CDR3 DNA reads TGTGCCAGCTCACCAGCCAGCGGGCGCTACAATGAGCAGTTCTTC. This gives the protein CASSPASGRYNEQFF.

CDR3 in amino acids: CASSGGGQETQYF. DNA for the CDR3: TGTGCCAGCAGTGGGGGGGGTCAGGAGACCCAGTACTTC. This chain connects TRBV9 to TRBJ2-5; 7 bases align to TRBD2. With V trimmed by 5 bases and J by 5 bases, 6 bases remained unmatched. Germline values: CDR1 SGDLS, CDR2 YYNGEE. The CDR3 loop spans 13 amino acids.

This chain uses TRBV5-1 with TRBJ1-2; D might be TRBD1 (5 bases). V lost 0 bases and J 7 bases, leaving 13 bases between the germline ends. The CDR3 runs to 14 residues. Germline CDR1 and CDR2: SGHRS and YFSETQ. For the CDR3, the DNA is TGCGCCAGCAGCTTGGGTCCCAGGGCGTCTGGCTACACCTTC. As protein: CASSLGPRASGYTF.